This TCR beta chain appears in the sequencing data of a study of blood T cell repertoires in COVID-19. In the study overall: COVID-19 samples, acute and convalescent, were from the United States, Italy and Spain.

This clone was seen a single time. There are 15 residues in the CDR3. Germline V gives CDR1 LGHDT, CDR2 YNNKEL (reference sequence). Losses at the gene ends were 4 bases for V and 2 bases for J; bases not matched to a gene: 8. Followed longitudinally, the Seattle patients had been enrolled during active infection. The data were produced by immunoSEQ multiplex PCR, yet TCRdb's version contains in-frame clones alone and is incomplete. The repertoire holds some 290,000 clones, roughly nine tenths seen once, with roughly 2.8% in the top ten. The gene calls are TRBV3-1 (or the pseudogene TRBV3-2) and TRBJ2-7; 7 bases fit TRBD1. The sequencing sample was made of peripheral blood. This sequence originates from a woman under 40 with COVID-19, enrolled during active disease. CDR3 amino acids: CASSLDRSPTYEQYF. In DNA form, the CDR3 reads TGTGCCAGCAGCCTGGACAGGTCTCCCACCTACGAGCAGTACTTC.